This T cell receptor beta chain comes out of a study of tumor-infiltrating lymphocytes in primary liver carcinoma. J lost 3 bases, V lost 5 bases, and 7 bases had no gene match. Per germline, CDR1 SEHNR and CDR2 FQNEAQ (reference sequence). The CDR3 is 15 residues long. Co-extraction of RNA and DNA was performed on about 18-30 mg of unsorted bulk tissue. The proportion of viable tumor cells exceeded 80% in every tumor sample. General study results and limits: Researchers report that only about 7-24% of top clones turned up in all five tumor regions.

This clonotype showed up many times. Its matching antigen is unknown. The authors made TCR beta cDNA from around 500 ng total RNA with a constant-region primer. Three rounds of nested multiplex PCR with slightly modified ARM-PCR produced TCR beta libraries. A C-beta reverse primer was combined with TRBV1-TRBV30 forward primers in the first two PCR rounds, and each round had approximately 10 cycles. Each CDR3 protein is one row after TCRdb ran MiXCR on the multiplex PCR reads. The sample shows under 50,000 distinct CDR3 sequences, approximately 70% of them seen only once. This TCR was recovered from a man aged 40-49 years with primary liver carcinoma and hepatitis B virus infection. Sequencing was carried out using liver tumor tissue from sampling region 5. The subset was: tumor region T5, tumor centre. The chain uses TRBV7-9 and TRBJ1-2; 9 nucleotides agree with TRBD1. The CDR3 sequence: CASSLTGGAHYGYTF. The CDR3 DNA sequence: TGTGCCAGCAGCCTCACAGGGGGCGCGCACTATGGCTACACCTTC.